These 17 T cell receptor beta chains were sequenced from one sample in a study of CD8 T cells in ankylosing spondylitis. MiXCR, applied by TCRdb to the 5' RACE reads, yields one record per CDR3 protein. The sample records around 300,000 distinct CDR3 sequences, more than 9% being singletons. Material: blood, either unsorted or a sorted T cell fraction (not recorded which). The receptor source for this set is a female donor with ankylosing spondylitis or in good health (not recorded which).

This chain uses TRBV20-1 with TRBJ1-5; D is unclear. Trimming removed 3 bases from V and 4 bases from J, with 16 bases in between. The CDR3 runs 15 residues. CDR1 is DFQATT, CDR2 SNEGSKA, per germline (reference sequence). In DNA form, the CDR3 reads TGCAGTGCTAGTAGGTCGGTTGATGTGAATCAGCCCCAGCATTTT. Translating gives CSASRSVDVNQPQHF.

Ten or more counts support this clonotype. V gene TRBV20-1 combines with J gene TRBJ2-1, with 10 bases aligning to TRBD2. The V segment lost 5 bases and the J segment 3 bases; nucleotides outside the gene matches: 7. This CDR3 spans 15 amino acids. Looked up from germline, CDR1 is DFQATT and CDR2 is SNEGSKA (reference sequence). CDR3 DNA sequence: TGCAGTGCTCCCGACCTAGCGGGGGTCTACAATGAGCAGTTCTTC. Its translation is CSAPDLAGVYNEQFF.

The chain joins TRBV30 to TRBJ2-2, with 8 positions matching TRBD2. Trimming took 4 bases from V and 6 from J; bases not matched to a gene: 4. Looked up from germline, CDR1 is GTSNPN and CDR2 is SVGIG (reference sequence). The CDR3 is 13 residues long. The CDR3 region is CAWITGGAGELFF. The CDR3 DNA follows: TGTGCCTGGATTACGGGGGGGGCCGGGGAGCTGTTTTTT.

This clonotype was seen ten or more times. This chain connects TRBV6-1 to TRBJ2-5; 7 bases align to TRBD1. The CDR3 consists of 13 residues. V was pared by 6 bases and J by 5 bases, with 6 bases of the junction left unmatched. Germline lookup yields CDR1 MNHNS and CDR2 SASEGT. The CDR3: CASRSTGEETQYF. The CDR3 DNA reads TGTGCCAGCAGAAGTACAGGGGAGGAGACCCAGTACTTC.

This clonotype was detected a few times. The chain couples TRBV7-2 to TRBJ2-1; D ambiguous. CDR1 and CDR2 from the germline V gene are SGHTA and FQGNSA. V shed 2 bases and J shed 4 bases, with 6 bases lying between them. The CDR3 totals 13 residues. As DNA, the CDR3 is TGTGCCAGCAGCTTACCCATATACAATGAGCAGTTCTTC. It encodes CASSLPIYNEQFF.

CDR3: CASSPPSSGIPQYF. CDR3 DNA: TGTGCCAGCAGCCCTCCCTCGAGCGGGATTCCGCAGTATTTT. The V gene is TRBV5-4, the J gene TRBJ2-3; 7 bases fit TRBD2. From germline, CDR1 is SGHNT and CDR2 YYREEE (reference sequence). The CDR3 contains 14 residues. V lost 4 bases, J lost 10 bases, and 12 bases stayed unmatched.

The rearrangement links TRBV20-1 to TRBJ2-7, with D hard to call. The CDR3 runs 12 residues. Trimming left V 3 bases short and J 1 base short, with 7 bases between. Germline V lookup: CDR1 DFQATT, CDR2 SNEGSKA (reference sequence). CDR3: CSARPASYEQYF. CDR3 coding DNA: TGCAGTGCTAGGCCCGCTTCCTACGAGCAGTACTTC.

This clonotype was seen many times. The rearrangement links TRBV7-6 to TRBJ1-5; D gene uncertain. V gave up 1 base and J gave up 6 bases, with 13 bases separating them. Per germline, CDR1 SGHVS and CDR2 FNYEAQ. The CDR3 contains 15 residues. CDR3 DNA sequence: TGTGCCAGCAGCTTAGGTCAGTTTGGAAGTCAGCCCCAGCATTTT. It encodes CASSLGQFGSQPQHF.

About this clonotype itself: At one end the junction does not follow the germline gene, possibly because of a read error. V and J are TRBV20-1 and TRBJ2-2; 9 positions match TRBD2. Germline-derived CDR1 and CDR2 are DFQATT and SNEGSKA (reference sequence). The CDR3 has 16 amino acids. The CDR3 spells CCAHTRGRANTGELFF. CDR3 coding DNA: TGCTGTGCGCATACCCGCGGGAGGGCAAACACCGGGGAGCTGTTTTTT.

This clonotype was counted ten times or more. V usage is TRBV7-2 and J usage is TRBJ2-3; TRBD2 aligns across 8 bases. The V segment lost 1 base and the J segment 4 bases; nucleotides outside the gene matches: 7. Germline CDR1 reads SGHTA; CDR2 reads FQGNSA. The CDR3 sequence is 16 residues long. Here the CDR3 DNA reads TGTGCCAGCAGCTTAGTGGGGGTCGGGGGGGCAGATACGCAGTATTTT. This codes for CASSLVGVGGADTQYF.

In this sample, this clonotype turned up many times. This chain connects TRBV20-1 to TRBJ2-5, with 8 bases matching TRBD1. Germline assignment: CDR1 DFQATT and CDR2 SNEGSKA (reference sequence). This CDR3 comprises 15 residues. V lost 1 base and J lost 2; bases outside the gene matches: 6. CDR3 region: CSARGATGGQETQYF. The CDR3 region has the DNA TGCAGTGCTAGAGGAGCTACAGGGGGTCAAGAGACCCAGTACTTC.

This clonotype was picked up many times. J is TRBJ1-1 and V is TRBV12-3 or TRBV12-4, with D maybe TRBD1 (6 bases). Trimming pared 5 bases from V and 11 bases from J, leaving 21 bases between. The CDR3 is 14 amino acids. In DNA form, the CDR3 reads TGTGCCAGCAGTCCGCGTCCGGACAGATCGGGGGCTTTCTTT. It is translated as CASSPRPDRSGAFF.

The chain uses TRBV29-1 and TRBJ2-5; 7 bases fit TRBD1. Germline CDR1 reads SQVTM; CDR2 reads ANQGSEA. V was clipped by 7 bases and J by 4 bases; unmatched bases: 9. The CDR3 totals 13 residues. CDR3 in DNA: TGCAGCGCAACAGGGGCGAGCGGAGAGACCCAGTACTTC. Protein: CSATGASGETQYF.

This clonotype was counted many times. The CDR3 DNA reads as TGTGCCAGCAGTTCTGGGGGTTCGAAGAGCAATGAGCAGTTCTTC. Its translation: CASSSGGSKSNEQFF. The J gene is TRBJ2-1, the V gene TRBV12-3 or TRBV12-4; perhaps D is TRBD1 or TRBD2 (5 bases each). The CDR3 has 15 amino acids. V was clipped by 4 bases and J by 6 bases, with 16 bases between them.

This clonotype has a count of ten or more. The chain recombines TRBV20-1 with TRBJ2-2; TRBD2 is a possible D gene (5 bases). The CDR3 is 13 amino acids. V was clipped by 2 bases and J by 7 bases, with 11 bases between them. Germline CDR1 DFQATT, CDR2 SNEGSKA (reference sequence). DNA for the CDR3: TGCAGTGCTAGAAAGCGGTCGGGCGGGGAGCTGTTTTTT. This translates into CSARKRSGGELFF.

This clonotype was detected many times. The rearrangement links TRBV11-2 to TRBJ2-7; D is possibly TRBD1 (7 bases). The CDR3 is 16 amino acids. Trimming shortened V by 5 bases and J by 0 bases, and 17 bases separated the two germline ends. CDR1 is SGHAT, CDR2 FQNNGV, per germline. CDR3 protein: CASSAGQTLSSYEQYF. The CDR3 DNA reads TGTGCCAGCAGCGCGGGACAGACCTTGAGCTCCTACGAGCAGTACTTC.

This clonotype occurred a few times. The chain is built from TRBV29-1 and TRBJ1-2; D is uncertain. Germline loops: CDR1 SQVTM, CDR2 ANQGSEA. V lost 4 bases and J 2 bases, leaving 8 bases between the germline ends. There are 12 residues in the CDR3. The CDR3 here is CSVVSANYGYTF. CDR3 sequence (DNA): TGCAGCGTTGTTTCAGCGAACTATGGCTACACCTTC.